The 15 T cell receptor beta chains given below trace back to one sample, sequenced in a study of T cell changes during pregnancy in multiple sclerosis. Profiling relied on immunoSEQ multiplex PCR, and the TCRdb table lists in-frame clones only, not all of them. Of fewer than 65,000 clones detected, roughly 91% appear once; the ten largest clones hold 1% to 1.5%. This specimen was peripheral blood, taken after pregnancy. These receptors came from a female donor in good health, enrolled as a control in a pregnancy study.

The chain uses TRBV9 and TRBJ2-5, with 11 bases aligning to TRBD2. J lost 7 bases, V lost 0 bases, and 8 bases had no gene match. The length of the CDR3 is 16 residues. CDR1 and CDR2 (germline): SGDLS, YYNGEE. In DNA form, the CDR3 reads TGTGCCAGCAGCGTAGAGGTAGCGGGGGGGCTAGGGACCCAGTACTTC. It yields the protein CASSVEVAGGLGTQYF.

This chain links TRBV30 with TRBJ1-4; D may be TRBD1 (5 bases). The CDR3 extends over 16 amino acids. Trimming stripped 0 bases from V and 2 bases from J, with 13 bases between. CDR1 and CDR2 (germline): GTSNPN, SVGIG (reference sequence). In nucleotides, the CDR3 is TGTGCCTGGAGTGTAGCCTCAGGGTTTACTAATGAAAAACTGTTTTTT. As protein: CAWSVASGFTNEKLFF. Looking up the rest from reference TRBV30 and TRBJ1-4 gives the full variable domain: SQTIHQWPATLVQPVGSPLSLECTVEGTSNPNLYWYRQAAGRGLQLLFYSVGIGQISSEVPQNLSASRPQDRQFILSSKKLLLSDSGFYLCAWSVASGFTNEKLFFGSGTQLSVL.

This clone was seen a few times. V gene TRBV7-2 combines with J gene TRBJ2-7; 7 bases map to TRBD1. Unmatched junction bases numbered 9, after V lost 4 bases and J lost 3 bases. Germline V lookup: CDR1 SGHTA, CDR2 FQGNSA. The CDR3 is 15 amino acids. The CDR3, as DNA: TGTGCCAGCAGCTCACAAACAGGGGACCACTACGAGCAGTACTTC. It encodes CASSSQTGDHYEQYF.

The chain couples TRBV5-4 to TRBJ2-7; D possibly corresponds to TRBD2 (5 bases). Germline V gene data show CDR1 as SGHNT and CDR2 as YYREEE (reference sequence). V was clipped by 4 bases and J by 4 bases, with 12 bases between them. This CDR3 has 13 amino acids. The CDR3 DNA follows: TGTGCCAGCAGCCCAAGGACTGGGTACGAGCAGTACTTC. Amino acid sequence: CASSPRTGYEQYF.

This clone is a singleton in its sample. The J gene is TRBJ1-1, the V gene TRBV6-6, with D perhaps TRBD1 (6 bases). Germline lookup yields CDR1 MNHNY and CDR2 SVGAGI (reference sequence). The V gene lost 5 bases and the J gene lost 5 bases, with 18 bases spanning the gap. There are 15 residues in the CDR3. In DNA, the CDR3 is TGTGCCAGCAGTAGAATAATGGGGGCAGGGACTGAAGCTTTCTTT. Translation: CASSRIMGAGTEAFF.

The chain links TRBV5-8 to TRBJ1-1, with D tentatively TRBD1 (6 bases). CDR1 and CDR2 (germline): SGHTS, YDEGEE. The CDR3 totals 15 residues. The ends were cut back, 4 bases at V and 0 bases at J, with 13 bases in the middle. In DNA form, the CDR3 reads TGTGCCAGCAGCCCGGTTGGACAGTTGAACACTGAAGCTTTCTTT. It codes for CASSPVGQLNTEAFF.

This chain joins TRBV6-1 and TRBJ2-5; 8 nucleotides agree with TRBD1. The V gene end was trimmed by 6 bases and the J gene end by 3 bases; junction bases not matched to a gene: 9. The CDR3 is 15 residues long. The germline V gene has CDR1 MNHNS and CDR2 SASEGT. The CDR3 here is CASSWTGKGEETQYF. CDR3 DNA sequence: TGTGCCAGCAGCTGGACAGGGAAAGGGGAAGAGACCCAGTACTTC.

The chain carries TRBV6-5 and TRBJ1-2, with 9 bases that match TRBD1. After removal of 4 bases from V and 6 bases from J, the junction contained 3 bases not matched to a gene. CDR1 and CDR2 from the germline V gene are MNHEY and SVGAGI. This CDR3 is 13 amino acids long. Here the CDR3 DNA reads TGTGCCAGCAGTTGGGACAGGGCCAATGGCTACACCTTC. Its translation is CASSWDRANGYTF.

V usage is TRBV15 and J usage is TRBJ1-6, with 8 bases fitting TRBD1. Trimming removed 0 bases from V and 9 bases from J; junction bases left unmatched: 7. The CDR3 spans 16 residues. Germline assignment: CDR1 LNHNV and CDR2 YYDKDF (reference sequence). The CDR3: CATSRDQAGGGSPLHF. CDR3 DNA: TGTGCCACCAGCAGAGATCAGGCAGGGGGCGGTTCACCCCTCCACTTT.

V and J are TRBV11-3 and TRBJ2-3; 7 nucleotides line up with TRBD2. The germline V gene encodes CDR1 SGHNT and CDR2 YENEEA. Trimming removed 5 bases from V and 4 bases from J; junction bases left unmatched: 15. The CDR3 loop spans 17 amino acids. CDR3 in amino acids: CASSLTWDYLHADTQYF. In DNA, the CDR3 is TGTGCCAGCAGCCTTACGTGGGACTACCTTCACGCAGATACGCAGTATTTT.

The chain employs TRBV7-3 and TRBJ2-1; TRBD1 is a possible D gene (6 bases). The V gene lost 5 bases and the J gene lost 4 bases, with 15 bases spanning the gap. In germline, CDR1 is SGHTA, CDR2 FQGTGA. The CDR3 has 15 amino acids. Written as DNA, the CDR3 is TGTGCCAGCAGCCAACAACAGGGACCTTACAATGAGCAGTTCTTC. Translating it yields CASSQQQGPYNEQFF.

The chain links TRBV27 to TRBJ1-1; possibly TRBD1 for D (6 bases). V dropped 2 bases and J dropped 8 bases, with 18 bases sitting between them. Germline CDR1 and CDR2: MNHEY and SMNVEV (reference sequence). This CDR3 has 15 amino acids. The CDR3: CASSLKTGEGYEAFF. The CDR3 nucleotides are TGTGCCAGCAGTTTAAAGACAGGAGAAGGATACGAAGCTTTCTTT.

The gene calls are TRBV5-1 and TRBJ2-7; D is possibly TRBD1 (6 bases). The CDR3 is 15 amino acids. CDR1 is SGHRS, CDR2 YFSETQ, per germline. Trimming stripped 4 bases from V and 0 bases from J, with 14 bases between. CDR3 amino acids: CASSEGTKTSYEQYF. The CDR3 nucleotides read TGCGCCAGCAGCGAAGGGACAAAAACCTCCTACGAGCAGTACTTC.

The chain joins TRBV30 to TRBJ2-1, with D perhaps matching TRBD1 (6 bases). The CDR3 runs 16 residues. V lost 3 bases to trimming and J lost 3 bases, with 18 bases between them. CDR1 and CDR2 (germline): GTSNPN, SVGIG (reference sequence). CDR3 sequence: CAWSPLQGTLYNEQFF. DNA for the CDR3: TGTGCCTGGAGCCCCTTACAGGGAACTCTCTACAATGAGCAGTTCTTC.

This CDR3 reads CASSRLGQGAIEQYF. Written as DNA, the CDR3 is TGCGCCAGCAGCCGCCTTGGACAGGGGGCTATCGAGCAGTACTTC. The V gene is TRBV4-3, the J gene TRBJ2-7; 11 bases line up with TRBD1. Germline V gene sequence: CDR1 LGHNA, CDR2 YSLEER. V lost 4 bases and J lost 6; bases outside the gene matches: 8. The CDR3 has 15 residues.